A single sample is the source of the 11 T cell receptor beta chains below, sequenced in a study of shared clonotypes between healthy human individuals (dated by TCRdb to 2020 to 2022). The library was generated by the immunoSEQ multiplex PCR assay. Drawn from immuneACCESS, this table holds only the in-frame rearrangements with V and J called that TCRdb kept. Clones are partly lost; checked studies trace under half to an unresolved V gene and leave the rest unexplained. The sample records 2 million to 2.5 million clones, approximately 93% of which are singletons. Together, the top ten hold approximately 0.36% of the sample. The sample was naive CD4+ T cells from PBMCs. The sample's cell subset or site, from its label and the paper: CD45RA+ positively selected. These receptors all stem from a man aged 18-30 years in good health. Some clones in this sample may be carry-over from other donors' samples.

The chain recombines TRBV18 with TRBJ2-7, with D possibly called TRBD1 or TRBD2 (5 bases each). Germline CDR1 and CDR2: KGHSH and LQKENI. This CDR3 comprises 14 residues. The ends were cut back, 2 bases at V and 4 bases at J, with 12 bases in the middle. The CDR3 region is CASSPIGTYYEQYF. DNA of the CDR3: TGTGCCAGCTCACCAATTGGGACGTATTACGAGCAGTACTTC. The full variable domain, completed using reference TRBV18 and TRBJ2-7, is NAGVMQNPRHLVRRRGQEARLRCSPMKGHSHVYWYRQLPEEGLKFMVYLQKENIIDESGMPKERFSAEFPKEGPSILRIQQVVRGDSAAYFCASSPIGTYYEQYFGPGTRLTVT.

The V call is TRBV28, the J call TRBJ2-5; TRBD1 matches 9 bases. Per the germline V gene, CDR1 is MDHEN and CDR2 is SYDVKM. This CDR3 spans 17 amino acids. With V trimmed by 4 bases and J by 5 bases, 14 bases remained unmatched. The CDR3 region has the DNA TGTGCCAGCAGTTCCCGGGTTTGGGACAGGGTAGGGGAGACCCAGTACTTC. This encodes CASSSRVWDRVGETQYF.

The genes are TRBV28 and TRBJ1-2; maybe TRBD1 (6 bases). The germline V gene has CDR1 MDHEN and CDR2 SYDVKM. V was trimmed by 2 bases and J by 2 bases, leaving 15 bases between them. CDR3 length: 16 amino acids. The CDR3: CASSLGGLGWNYGYTF. CDR3 bases: TGTGCCAGCAGTTTAGGGGGGCTAGGGTGGAACTATGGCTACACCTTC.

The chain couples TRBV4-1 to TRBJ1-1; D unclear. The CDR3 spans 15 residues. Trimming removed 4 bases from V and 5 bases from J, with 17 bases in between. CDR1 is MGHRA, CDR2 YSYEKL, per germline. Written as DNA, the CDR3 is TGCGCCAGCAGCCGTAGGTGGCTGGGCCAGACTGAAGCTTTCTTT. Translation: CASSRRWLGQTEAFF.

The rearrangement uses TRBV6-6 and TRBJ2-5; 11 nucleotides line up with TRBD2. Matching the DNA end better, TRBJ2-7 makes the J call doubtful. The CDR3 sequence is 16 residues long. Germline V CDR1 and CDR2: MNHNY, SVGAGI (reference sequence). The CDR3 is CASSPLGLAVSSEQYF. DNA for the CDR3: TGTGCCAGCAGTCCCCTGGGACTAGCGGTTAGCAGCGAGCAGTACTTC.

This clone was counted between two and nine times. In the same sample, other DNA sequences code for this CDR3. This chain connects TRBV28 to TRBJ1-2; D is unresolved. The CDR3 is made up of 14 amino acids. V gave up 2 bases and J gave up 2 bases, with 9 bases separating them. The V gene's germline CDR1 is MDHEN and CDR2 SYDVKM. The CDR3 sequence is CASSLGRANYGYTF. The CDR3 DNA reads TGTGCCAGCAGTTTAGGCCGCGCGAACTATGGCTACACCTTC.

This chain links TRBV18 with TRBJ1-1, with 7 bases identical to TRBD1. CDR1 and CDR2 from the germline V gene are KGHSH and LQKENI. The CDR3 has 17 amino acids. The ends lost 5 bases at V and 1 base at J; junction bases unmatched: 13. The CDR3 region is CASSLTTGAAGNTEAFF. Written as DNA, the CDR3 is TGTGCCAGCTCATTAACTACAGGGGCCGCCGGGAACACTGAAGCTTTCTTT.

This chain joins TRBV28 and TRBJ1-2, with 7 bases matching TRBD1. The CDR3 runs to 15 residues. Trimming took 8 bases from V and 5 from J; bases not matched to a gene: 14. Per the germline V gene, CDR1 is MDHEN and CDR2 is SYDVKM. CDR3 DNA: TGTGCCAGCTTTAGTGTTGGGACAGTAGTTTATGGCTACACCTTC. Residues: CASFSVGTVVYGYTF.

The chain links TRBV5-6 to TRBJ2-1; D is possibly TRBD1 (5 bases). Germline V gives CDR1 SGHDT, CDR2 YYEEEE. The V end lost 0 bases, the J end lost 7 bases, and 14 bases lay between the germline ends. The CDR3 spans 15 residues. The CDR3 bases are TGTGCCAGCAGCTTGGGGGCAGGGCTCTTAAATGAGCAGTTCTTC. It is translated as CASSLGAGLLNEQFF.

V usage is TRBV5-5 and J usage is TRBJ2-7; D ambiguous. Germline CDR1 reads SGHKS; CDR2 reads YYEKEE (reference sequence). The CDR3 has 12 amino acids. Trimming pared 1 base from V and 7 bases from J, leaving 9 bases between. CDR3 amino acids: CASSLPAWEQYF. Here the CDR3 DNA reads TGTGCCAGCAGCTTGCCTGCTTGGGAGCAGTACTTC.

This chain joins TRBV19 and TRBJ2-6; 8 bases match TRBD1. V gave up 1 base and J gave up 3 bases; unmatched junction bases: 2. This CDR3 has 16 residues. CDR1 and CDR2 (germline): LNHDA, SQIVND (reference sequence). CDR3 in amino acids: CASSIAGGSGANVLTF. The CDR3 region has the DNA TGTGCCAGTAGTATAGCAGGGGGCAGTGGGGCCAACGTCCTGACTTTC.